Each of the 13 T cell receptor beta chains below was sequenced from the same sample in a study of blood T cells in healthy people across ages. Together with a sample-barcoded 5' primer, a J-beta primer mix was included in a second PCR lasting roughly 6 to 12 cycles. TCRdb itself ran the 5' RACE reads through MiXCR, one entry per CDR3 protein. The table records 1,800,000 or so distinct CDR3 sequences, roughly 43% of them present only once. The sample was blood. The origin of the receptors is a human donor in good health.

V gene TRBV3-1 combines with J gene TRBJ2-3; perhaps TRBD2 as D (5 bases). CDR1 is LGHDT, CDR2 YNNKEL, per germline (reference sequence). The CDR3 is 14 residues long. Trimming shortened V by 0 bases and J by 4 bases, and 8 bases separated the two germline ends. The CDR3 spells CASSQEGGPDTQYF. DNA of the CDR3: TGTGCCAGCAGCCAAGAAGGAGGACCAGATACGCAGTATTTT.

This chain uses TRBV5-1 with TRBJ1-2, with D unresolved. The CDR3 sequence is 15 residues long. Trimming stripped 0 bases from V and 3 bases from J, with 12 bases between. The germline V gene encodes CDR1 SGHRS and CDR2 YFSETQ. The CDR3 sequence: CASSLEGTADYGYTF. The DNA of the CDR3 is TGCGCCAGCAGCTTGGAAGGCACTGCTGACTATGGCTACACCTTC.

This clonotype was seen only a few times. The chain recombines TRBV7-2 with TRBJ2-3, with 9 bases lining up with TRBD2. J lost 4 bases, V lost 3 bases, and 5 bases had no gene match. Per the germline V gene, CDR1 is SGHTA and CDR2 is FQGNSA. CDR3 size: 15 residues. The CDR3 DNA is TGTGCCAGCAGCTTCCAGCGGGGGGTCGCAGATACGCAGTATTTT. It encodes CASSFQRGVADTQYF.

This sequence joins TRBV29-1 and TRBJ2-7, with D tentatively TRBD1 or TRBD2 (5 bases each). Trimming pared 4 bases from V and 1 base from J, leaving 11 bases between. CDR3 length: 13 residues. CDR1 and CDR2 from the germline V gene are SQVTM and ANQGSEA. CDR3 loop: CSVVGRESYEQYF. The CDR3 coding sequence is TGCAGCGTTGTTGGCAGGGAGTCCTACGAGCAGTACTTC.

This clonotype has more than one count but fewer than ten. This sequence joins TRBV4-1 and TRBJ2-3; no definite D call. Germline V gene data show CDR1 as MGHRA and CDR2 as YSYEKL. The length of the CDR3 is 13 residues. The V and J ends lost 3 bases and 4 bases respectively, with 8 bases between them. The CDR3 loop reads CASSQVYPDTQYF. For the CDR3, the DNA is TGCGCCAGCAGCCAGGTATATCCAGATACGCAGTATTTT.

The chain joins TRBV6-5 to TRBJ2-3, with TRBD2 as a possible D gene (6 bases). V was shortened by 2 bases and J by 3 bases, with 9 bases between the two germline ends. CDR1 is MNHEY and CDR2 is SVGAGI in the germline V gene. The CDR3 sequence is 14 residues long. In nucleotides, the CDR3 is TGTGCCAGCAGTTACGCGGGACGTACAGATACGCAGTATTTT. This gives the protein CASSYAGRTDTQYF.

This clonotype was seen a few times. This chain uses TRBV20-1 with TRBJ2-3, with D maybe TRBD2 (5 bases). Trimming removed 6 bases from V and 2 bases from J, with 21 bases in between. The CDR3 has 16 amino acids. CDR1 and CDR2 from the germline V gene are DFQATT and SNEGSKA (reference sequence). The CDR3 DNA sequence: TGCAGTGCCCTAGCTCTGACGGAAACCGCCACAGATACGCAGTATTTT. This encodes CSALALTETATDTQYF.

The chain combines TRBV6-5 with TRBJ1-5; 7 nucleotides line up with TRBD1. V trimming: 6 bases; J trimming: 4 bases; junction bases outside the gene matches: 3. This CDR3 comprises 13 residues. The germline CDR1 and CDR2 sequences are MNHEY and SVGAGI. The CDR3 region has the DNA TGTGCCAGCAGGCGGGACAGAAATCAGCCCCAGCATTTT. It translates to CASRRDRNQPQHF.

The J gene is TRBJ1-1, the V gene TRBV6-2 or TRBV6-3; tentatively, D is TRBD1 (6 bases). The CDR3 spans 11 residues. V gave up 5 bases and J gave up 7 bases, with 8 bases separating them. The germline CDR1 and CDR2 sequences are MNHEY and SVGEGT. CDR3 loop: CASSRGGEAFF. The CDR3 DNA reads as TGTGCCAGCAGTCGAGGGGGTGAAGCTTTCTTT.

The chain uses TRBV12-3 or TRBV12-4 and TRBJ1-2; possible D gene TRBD1, 5 bases. This CDR3 spans 13 amino acids. V dropped 5 bases and J dropped 8 bases, with 15 bases sitting between them. The CDR3 DNA follows: TGTGCCAGCAGTCGCCGGGACCGCCAAGGCTACACCTTC. It is translated as CASSRRDRQGYTF.

This clonotype has just a few counts. The J gene is TRBJ2-1, the V gene TRBV4-3; D may be TRBD1 (5 bases). V dropped 3 bases and J dropped 6 bases, with 9 bases sitting between them. Germline CDR1 reads LGHNA; CDR2 reads YSLEER. The CDR3 has 13 amino acids. For the CDR3, the DNA is TGCGCCAGCAGCCAGGACACCTTCAATGAGCAGTTCTTC. Protein product: CASSQDTFNEQFF.

V and J are TRBV20-1 and TRBJ2-7; 8 bases align to TRBD2. The CDR3 is 15 residues long. CDR1 DFQATT and CDR2 SNEGSKA come from the germline V gene (reference sequence). V shed 3 bases and J 3 bases; nucleotides not matched to a gene: 10. CDR3 region: CSARGGSGTYYEQYF. For the CDR3, the DNA is TGCAGTGCTAGGGGTGGTAGCGGGACCTACTACGAGCAGTACTTC.

The rearrangement joins TRBV2 to TRBJ2-3; 8 bases fit TRBD1. CDR3 length: 19 amino acids. Germline lookup yields CDR1 SNHLY and CDR2 FYNNEI. V shed 4 bases and J 2 bases; nucleotides not matched to a gene: 17. The CDR3 protein is CASSGWDRPRSTYTDTQYF. The DNA for the CDR3 is TGTGCCAGCAGTGGTTGGGACAGGCCCCGCTCCACCTACACAGATACGCAGTATTTT.